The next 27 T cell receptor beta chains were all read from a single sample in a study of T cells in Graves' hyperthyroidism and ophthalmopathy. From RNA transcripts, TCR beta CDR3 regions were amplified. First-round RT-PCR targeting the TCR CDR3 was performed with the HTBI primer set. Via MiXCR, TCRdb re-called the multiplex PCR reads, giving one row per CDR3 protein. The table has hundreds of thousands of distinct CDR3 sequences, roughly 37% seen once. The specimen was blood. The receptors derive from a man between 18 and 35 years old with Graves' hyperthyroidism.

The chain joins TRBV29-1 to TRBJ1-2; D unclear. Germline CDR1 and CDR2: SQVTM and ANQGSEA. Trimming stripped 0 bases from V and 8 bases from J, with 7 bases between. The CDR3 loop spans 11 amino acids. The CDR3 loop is CSVEEWSGYTF. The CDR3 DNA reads TGCAGCGTTGAAGAATGGAGCGGCTACACCTTC.

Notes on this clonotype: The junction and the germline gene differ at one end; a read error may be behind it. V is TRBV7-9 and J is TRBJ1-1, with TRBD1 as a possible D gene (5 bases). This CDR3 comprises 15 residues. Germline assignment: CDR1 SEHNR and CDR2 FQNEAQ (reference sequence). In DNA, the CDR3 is TGTGCCAACAGCCCCCCAGGGAGGGGAGGGTCTGAAGCTTTCTTT. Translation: CANSPPGRGGSEAFF.

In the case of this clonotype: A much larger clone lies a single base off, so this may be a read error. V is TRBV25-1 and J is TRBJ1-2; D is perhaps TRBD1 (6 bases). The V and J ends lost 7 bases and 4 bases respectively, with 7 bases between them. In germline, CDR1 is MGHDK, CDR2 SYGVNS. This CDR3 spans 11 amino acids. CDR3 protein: CASKDSYGYTF. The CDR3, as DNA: TGTGCCAGCAAGGACAGCTATGGCTACACCTTC.

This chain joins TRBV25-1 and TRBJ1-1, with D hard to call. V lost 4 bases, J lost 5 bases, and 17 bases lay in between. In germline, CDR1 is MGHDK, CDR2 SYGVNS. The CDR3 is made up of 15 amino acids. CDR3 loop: CASSARAAVETEAFF. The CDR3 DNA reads TGTGCCAGCAGTGCTAGAGCCGCTGTGGAGACTGAAGCTTTCTTT. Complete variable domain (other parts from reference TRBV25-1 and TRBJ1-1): EADIYQTPRYLVIGTGKKITLECSQTMGHDKMYWYQQDPGMELHLIHYSYGVNSTEKGDLSSESTVSRIRTEHFPLTLESARPSHTSQYLCASSARAAVETEAFFGQGTRLTVV.

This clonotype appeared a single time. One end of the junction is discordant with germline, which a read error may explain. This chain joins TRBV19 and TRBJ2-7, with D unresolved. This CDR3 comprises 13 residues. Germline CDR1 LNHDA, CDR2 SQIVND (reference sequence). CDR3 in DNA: TGTGCCAGTAGTAGCGCCCTAAGGTACGAGCAGCACTTC. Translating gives CASSSALRYEQHF.

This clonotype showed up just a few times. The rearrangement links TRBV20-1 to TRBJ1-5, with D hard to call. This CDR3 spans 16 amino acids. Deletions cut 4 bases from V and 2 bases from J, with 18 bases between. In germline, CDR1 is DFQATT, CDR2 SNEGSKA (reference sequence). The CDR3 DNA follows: TGCAGTGCTATGATGTACGGATTAAGGGGCAATCAGCCCCAGCATTTT. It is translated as CSAMMYGLRGNQPQHF.

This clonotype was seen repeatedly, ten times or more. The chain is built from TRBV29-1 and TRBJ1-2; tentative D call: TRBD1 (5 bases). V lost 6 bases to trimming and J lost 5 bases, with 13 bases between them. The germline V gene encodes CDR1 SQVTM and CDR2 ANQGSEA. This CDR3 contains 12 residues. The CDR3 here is CSVGGTEYGYTF. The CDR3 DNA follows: TGCAGCGTGGGTGGGACGGAGTATGGCTACACCTTC.

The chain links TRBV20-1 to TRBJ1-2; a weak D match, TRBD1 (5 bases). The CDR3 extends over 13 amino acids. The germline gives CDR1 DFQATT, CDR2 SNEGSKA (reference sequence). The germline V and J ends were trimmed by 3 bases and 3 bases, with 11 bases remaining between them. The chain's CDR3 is CSARNGADYGYTF. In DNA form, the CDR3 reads TGCAGTGCTAGGAATGGGGCAGACTATGGCTACACCTTC.

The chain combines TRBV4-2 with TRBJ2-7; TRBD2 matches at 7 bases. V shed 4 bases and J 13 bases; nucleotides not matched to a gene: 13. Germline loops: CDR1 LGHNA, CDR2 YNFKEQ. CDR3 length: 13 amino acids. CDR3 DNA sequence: TGTGCCAGCAGCCGGTCCGGAGCGGGGAAGGAATACTTC. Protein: CASSRSGAGKEYF.

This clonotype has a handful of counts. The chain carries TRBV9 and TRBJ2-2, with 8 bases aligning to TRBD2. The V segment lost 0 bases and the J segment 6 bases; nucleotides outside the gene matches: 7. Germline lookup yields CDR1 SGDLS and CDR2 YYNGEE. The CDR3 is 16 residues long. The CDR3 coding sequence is TGTGCCAGCAGCGTAGCGTCTCTAGCGGGTGCCGGGGAGCTGTTTTTT. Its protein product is CASSVASLAGAGELFF.

CDR3 DNA: TGTGCCAGCAGTTGGACCCTTAATTCACCCCTCCACTTT. This encodes CASSWTLNSPLHF. The chain carries TRBV12-3 or TRBV12-4 and TRBJ1-6; no reliable D call. V dropped 4 bases and J dropped 6 bases, with 7 bases sitting between them. CDR3 length: 13 residues.

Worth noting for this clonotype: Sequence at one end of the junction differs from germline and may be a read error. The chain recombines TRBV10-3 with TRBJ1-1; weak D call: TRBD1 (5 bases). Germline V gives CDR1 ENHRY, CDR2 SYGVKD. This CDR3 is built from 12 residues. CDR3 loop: CAISEGSTEAFF. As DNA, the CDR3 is TGTGCTATCAGTGAGGGGTCCACTGAAGCTTTCTTT.

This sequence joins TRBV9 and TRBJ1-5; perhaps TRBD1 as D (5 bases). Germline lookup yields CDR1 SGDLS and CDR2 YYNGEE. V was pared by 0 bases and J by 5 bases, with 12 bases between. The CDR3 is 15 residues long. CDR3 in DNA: TGTGCCAGCAGCGTAGAAGGCAGGGTCGATCAGCCCCAGCATTTT. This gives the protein CASSVEGRVDQPQHF.

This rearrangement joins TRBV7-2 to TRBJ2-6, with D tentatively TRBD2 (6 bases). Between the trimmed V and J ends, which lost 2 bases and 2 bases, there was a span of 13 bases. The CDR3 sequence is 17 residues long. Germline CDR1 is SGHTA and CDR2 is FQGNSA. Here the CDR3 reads CASSLSRGGAGANVLTF. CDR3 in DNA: TGTGCCAGCAGCTTAAGCCGGGGAGGCGCTGGGGCCAACGTCCTGACTTTC.

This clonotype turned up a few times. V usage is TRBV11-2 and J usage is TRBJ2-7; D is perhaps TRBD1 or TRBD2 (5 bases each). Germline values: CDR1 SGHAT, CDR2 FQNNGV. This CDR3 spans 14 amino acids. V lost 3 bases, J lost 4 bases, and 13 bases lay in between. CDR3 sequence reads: CASSFRGPGYEQYF. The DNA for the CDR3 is TGTGCCAGCAGCTTTAGGGGCCCGGGATACGAGCAGTACTTC.

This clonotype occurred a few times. CDR3 protein: CASSLVPQGIRSPLHF. The CDR3 DNA reads as TGCGCCAGCAGCTTGGTGCCACAGGGGATAAGGTCACCCCTCCACTTT. V is TRBV5-1 and J is TRBJ1-6; 7 bases agree with TRBD1. The CDR3 sequence is 16 residues long. The V and J ends lost 0 bases and 10 bases, in that order; junction bases with no gene match: 10. CDR1 is SGHRS, CDR2 YFSETQ, per germline.

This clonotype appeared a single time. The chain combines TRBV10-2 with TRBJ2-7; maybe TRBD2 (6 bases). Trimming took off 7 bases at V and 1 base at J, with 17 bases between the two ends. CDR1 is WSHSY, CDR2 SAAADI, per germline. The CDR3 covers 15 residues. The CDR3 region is CASIPLGTGSYEQYF. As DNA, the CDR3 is TGCGCCAGCATTCCACTCGGGACTGGATCCTACGAGCAGTACTTC.

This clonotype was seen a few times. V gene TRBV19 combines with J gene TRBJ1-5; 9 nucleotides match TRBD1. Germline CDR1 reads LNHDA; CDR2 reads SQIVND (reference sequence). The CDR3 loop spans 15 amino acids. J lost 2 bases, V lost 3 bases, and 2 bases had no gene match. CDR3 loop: CASSMGQGGNQPQHF. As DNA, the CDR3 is TGTGCCAGTAGTATGGGACAGGGTGGCAATCAGCCCCAGCATTTT.

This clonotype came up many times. CDR3 sequence: CASSYGLQPQHF. The CDR3 DNA is TGTGCCAGCAGTTATGGGCTACAGCCCCAGCATTTT. This chain connects TRBV12-3 or TRBV12-4 to TRBJ1-5; D remains ambiguous. V lost 4 bases and J lost 7, with 8 bases in between. The CDR3 has 12 residues.

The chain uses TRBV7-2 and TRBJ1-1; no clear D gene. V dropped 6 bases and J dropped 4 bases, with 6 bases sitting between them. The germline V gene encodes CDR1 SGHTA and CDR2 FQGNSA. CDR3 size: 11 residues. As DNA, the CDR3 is TGTGCCAGCAGATTGACCACTGAAGCTTTCTTT. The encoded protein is CASRLTTEAFF.

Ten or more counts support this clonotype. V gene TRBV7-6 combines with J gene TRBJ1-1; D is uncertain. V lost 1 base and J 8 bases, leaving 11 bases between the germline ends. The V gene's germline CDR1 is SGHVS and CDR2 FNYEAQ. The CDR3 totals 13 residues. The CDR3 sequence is CASSLDPAREAFF. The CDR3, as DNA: TGTGCCAGCAGCTTAGACCCAGCTCGCGAAGCTTTCTTT.

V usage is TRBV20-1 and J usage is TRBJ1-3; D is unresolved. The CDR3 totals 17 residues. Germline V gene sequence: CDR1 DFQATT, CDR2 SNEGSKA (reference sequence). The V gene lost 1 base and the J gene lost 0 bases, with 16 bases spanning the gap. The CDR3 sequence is CSARVPGTAISGNTIYF. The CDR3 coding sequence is TGCAGTGCTAGAGTACCTGGAACGGCAATCTCTGGAAACACCATATATTTT.

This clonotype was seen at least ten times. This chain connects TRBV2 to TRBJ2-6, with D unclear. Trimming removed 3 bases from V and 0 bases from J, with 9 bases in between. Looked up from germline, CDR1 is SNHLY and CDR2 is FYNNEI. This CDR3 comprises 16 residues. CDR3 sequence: CASSERRSSGANVLTF. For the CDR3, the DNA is TGTGCCAGCAGTGAGAGAAGGAGCTCTGGGGCCAACGTCCTGACTTTC.

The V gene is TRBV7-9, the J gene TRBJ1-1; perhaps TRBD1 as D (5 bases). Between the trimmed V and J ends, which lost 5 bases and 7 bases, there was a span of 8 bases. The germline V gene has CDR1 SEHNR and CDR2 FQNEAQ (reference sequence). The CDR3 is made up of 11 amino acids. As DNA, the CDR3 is TGTGCCAGCAGCCGAGGGGTTGAAGCTTTCTTT. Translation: CASSRGVEAFF.

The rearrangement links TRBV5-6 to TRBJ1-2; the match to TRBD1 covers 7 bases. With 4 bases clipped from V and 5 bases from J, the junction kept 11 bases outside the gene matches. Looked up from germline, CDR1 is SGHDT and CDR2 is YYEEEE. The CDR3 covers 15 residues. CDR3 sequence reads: CASSTGPGTVYGYTF. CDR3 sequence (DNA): TGTGCCAGCAGCACGGGACCGGGGACAGTTTATGGCTACACCTTC. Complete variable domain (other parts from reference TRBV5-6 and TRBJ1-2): DAGVTQSPTHLIKTRGQQVTLRCSPKSGHDTVSWYQQALGQGPQFIFQYYEEEERQRGNFPDRFSGHQFPNYSSELNVNALLLGDSALYLCASSTGPGTVYGYTFGSGTRLTVV.

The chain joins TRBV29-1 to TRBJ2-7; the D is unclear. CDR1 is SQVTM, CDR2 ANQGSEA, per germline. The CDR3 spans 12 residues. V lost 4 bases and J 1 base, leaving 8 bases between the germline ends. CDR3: CSVGVGSYEQYF. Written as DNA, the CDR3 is TGCAGCGTTGGGGTGGGTTCCTACGAGCAGTACTTC.

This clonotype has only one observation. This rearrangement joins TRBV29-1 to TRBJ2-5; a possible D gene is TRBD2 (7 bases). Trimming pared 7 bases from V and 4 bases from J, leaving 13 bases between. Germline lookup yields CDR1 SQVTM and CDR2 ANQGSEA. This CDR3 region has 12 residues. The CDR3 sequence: CSAEGGPETQYF. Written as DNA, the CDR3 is TGCAGCGCTGAGGGGGGGCCAGAGACCCAGTACTTC.